This T cell receptor beta chain was observed in a study of identical twins. Template switching added a universal primer binding site, and final cDNA carried unique molecular identifiers. TCRdb reprocessed the 5' RACE reads via MiXCR and lists one record per CDR3 protein. The table has about 700,000 distinct CDR3 sequences, over 8.5% seen once. V lost 5 bases and J lost 1, with 15 bases in between. The CDR3 runs to 14 residues. The V gene's germline CDR1 is DFQATT and CDR2 SNEGSKA (reference sequence). The same sample was also studied in work on yellow fever vaccine responses in identical twins.

Sequenced input: PBMCs. The chain joins TRBV20-1 to TRBJ2-7; D may correspond to TRBD1 or TRBD2 (6 bases each). This TCR was recovered from a woman under 30 in good health. The DNA for the CDR3 is TGCAGTGCTTCGACTAGGACAGAGTCCTACGAGCAGTACTTC. Its translation: CSASTRTESYEQYF.